Given below is one T cell receptor beta chain in context. Antigen unknown. The data originate from a study of T cell repertoires in cytomegalovirus infection. TCRdb re-analysed the reads in MiXCR, keeping a single row per CDR3 protein. The sample has some 940,000 distinct CDR3 sequences, 30% to 40% seen once. CDR3 length: 16 amino acids. The germline V gene encodes CDR1 MGHDK and CDR2 SYGVNS. Trimming removed 4 bases from V and 10 bases from J; junction bases left unmatched: 12. This receptor was taken from a human donor in good health (CMV status not recorded). Some clones in this sample may be carry-over from other donors' samples. Sample: cultured CD8+ T cells from PBMCs, taken from culture after CMV antigen stimulation. V usage is TRBV25-1 and J usage is TRBJ2-1; TRBD2 aligns across 11 bases. CDR3 DNA: TGTGCCAGCAGTGTTACTAGCGGGGGTTCCTTCGGAGAGCAGTTCTTC. It is translated as CASSVTSGGSFGEQFF. Variable domain in full (rest from reference TRBV25-1 and TRBJ2-1): EADIYQTPRYLVIGTGKKITLECSQTMGHDKMYWYQQDPGMELHLIHYSYGVNSTEKGDLSSESTVSRIRTEHFPLTLESARPSHTSQYLCASSVTSGGSFGEQFFGPGTRLTVL.